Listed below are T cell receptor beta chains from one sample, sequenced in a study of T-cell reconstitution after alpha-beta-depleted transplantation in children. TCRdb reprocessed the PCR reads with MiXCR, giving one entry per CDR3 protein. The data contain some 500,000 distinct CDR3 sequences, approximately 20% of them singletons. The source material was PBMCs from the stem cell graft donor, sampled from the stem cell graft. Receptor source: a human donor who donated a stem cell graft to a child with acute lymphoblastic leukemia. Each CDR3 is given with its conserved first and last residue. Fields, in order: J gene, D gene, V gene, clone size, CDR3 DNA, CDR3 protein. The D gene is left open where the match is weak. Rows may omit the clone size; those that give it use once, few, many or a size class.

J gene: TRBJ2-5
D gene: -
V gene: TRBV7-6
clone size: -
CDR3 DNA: TGTGCCAGCAGCTCTACAGGAGCGCCCTTAGAGACCCAGTACTTC
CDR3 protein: CASSSTGAPLETQYF

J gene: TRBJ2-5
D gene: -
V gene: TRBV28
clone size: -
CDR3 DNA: TGTGCCAGCAGTTTATTTCTGGGAATCCAAGAGACCCAGTACTTC
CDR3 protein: CASSLFLGIQETQYF

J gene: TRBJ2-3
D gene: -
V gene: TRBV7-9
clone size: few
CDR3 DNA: TGTGCCAGCAGCTTAGCTTCCGGAGGGTCGACAGATACGCAGTATTTT
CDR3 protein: CASSLASGGSTDTQYF

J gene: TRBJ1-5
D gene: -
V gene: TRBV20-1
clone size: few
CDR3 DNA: TGCAGTGCTATGGGGGGCTCGGGCAATCAGCCCCAGCATTTT
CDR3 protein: CSAMGGSGNQPQHF

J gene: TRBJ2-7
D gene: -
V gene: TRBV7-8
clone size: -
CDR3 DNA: TGTGCCAGCAGCTTAGACCGGGTCAAACTGGGGGAGCAGTACTTC
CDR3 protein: CASSLDRVKLGEQYF

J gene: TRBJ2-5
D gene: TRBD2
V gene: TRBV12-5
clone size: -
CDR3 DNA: TGTGCTAGTGGTTTGTATGCCGGGACTAGGCAAGAGACCCAGTACTTC
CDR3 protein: CASGLYAGTRQETQYF

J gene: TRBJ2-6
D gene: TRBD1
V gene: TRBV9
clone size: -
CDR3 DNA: TGTGCCAGCAGCGTAGGGTGTAGGGGACAGGGAAGCTCTGGGGCCAACGTCCTGACTTTC
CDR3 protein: CASSVGCRGQGSSGANVLTF

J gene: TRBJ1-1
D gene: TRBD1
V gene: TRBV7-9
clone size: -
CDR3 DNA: TGTGCCAGCAGCTTAGCCCCGCCGGGACAGGGGAACACTGAAGCTTTCTTT
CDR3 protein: CASSLAPPGQGNTEAFF

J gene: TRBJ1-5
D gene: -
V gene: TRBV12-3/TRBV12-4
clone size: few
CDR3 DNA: TGTGCCAGCAGTTTACCGCGGGCCGTTAATCAGCCCCAGCATTTT
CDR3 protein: CASSLPRAVNQPQHF

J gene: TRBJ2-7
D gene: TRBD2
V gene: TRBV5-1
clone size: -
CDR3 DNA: TGCGCCAGCAGCTTTAAGACTAGCCACTACGAGCAGTACTTC
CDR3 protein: CASSFKTSHYEQYF

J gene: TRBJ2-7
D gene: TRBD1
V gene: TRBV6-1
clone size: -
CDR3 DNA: TGTGCCAGCAGCCCTACGGACAGGGGTGGCTACGAGCAGTACTTC
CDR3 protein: CASSPTDRGGYEQYF

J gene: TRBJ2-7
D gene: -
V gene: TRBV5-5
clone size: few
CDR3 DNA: TGTGCCAGCAGCTTGGTAGGGCCAGAGCAGTACTTC
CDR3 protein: CASSLVGPEQYF

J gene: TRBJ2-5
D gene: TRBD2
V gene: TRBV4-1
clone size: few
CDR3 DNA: TGCGCCAGCAGCCAAGAGGCTAACGGGAGGGAAGAGACCCAGTACTTC
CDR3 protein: CASSQEANGREETQYF

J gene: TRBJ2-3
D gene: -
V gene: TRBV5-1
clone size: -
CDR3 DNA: TGCGCCAGCAGATCCCTGAGCACAGATACGCAGTATTTT
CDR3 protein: CASRSLSTDTQYF

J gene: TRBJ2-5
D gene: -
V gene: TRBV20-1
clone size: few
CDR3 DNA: TGCAGTGAGAGGGCGGACCAAGAGACCCAGTACTTC
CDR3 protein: CSERADQETQYF

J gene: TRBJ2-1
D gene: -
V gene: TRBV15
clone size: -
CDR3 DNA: TGTGCCACCAGCAGAGAGATGGCCACCCATCTCTACTACAATGAGCAGTTCTTC
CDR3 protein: CATSREMATHLYYNEQFF

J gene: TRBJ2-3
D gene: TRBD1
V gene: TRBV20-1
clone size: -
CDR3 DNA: TGCAGACTCCGGGACAGGGAGCCAGATACGCAGTATTTT
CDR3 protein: CRLRDREPDTQYF

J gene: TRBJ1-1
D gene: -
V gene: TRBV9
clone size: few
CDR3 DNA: TGTGCCAGCAGCGCGAGGGCACACGAGATGAACACTGAAGCTTTCTTT
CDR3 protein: CASSARAHEMNTEAFF

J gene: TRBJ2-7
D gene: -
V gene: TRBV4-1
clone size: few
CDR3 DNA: TGCGCCAGCAGCCCCCACTACGCGGGGACCTCCTACGAGCAGTACTTC
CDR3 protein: CASSPHYAGTSYEQYF

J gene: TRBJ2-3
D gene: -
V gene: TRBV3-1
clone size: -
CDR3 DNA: TGTGCCAGCAGCCAAGAGGGTTTGCGTTCAGATACGCAGTATTTT
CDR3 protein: CASSQEGLRSDTQYF

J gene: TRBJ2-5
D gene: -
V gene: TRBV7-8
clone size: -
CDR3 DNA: TGTGCCAGCAGCTTACGGAGGCTCCCCGAGGCCCAGTACTTC
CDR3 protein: CASSLRRLPEAQYF

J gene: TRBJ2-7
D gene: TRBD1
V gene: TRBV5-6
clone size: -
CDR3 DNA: TGTGCCAGCAGCGGCTTAACGTACGGGGACAGAAGTTCCTACGAGCAGTACTTC
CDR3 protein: CASSGLTYGDRSSYEQYF

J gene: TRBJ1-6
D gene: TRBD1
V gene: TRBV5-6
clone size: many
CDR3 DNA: TGTGCCAGCACCCCGACAGGGGGCCCTGTTGGAGCCCTCCACTTT
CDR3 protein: CASTPTGGPVGALHF

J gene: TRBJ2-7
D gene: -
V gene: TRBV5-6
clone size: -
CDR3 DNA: TGTGCCAGCAGCTTGCTTCTGTCGGGGGATACCTACGAGCAGTACTTC
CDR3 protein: CASSLLLSGDTYEQYF

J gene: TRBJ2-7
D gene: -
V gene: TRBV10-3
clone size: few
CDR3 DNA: TGTGCCATCAGTGAGATTGCGCAGGAGAATTCCTACGAGCAGTACTTC
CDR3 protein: CAISEIAQENSYEQYF

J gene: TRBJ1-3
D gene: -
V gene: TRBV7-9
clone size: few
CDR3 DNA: TGTGCCAGCAGCTTAGTCGACACGAGGAGCTCTGGAAACACCATATATTTT
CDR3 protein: CASSLVDTRSSGNTIYF

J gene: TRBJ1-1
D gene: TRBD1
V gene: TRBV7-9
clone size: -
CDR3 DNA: TGTGCCAGCAGCTTCGGGACAGCTGAAGCTTTCTTT
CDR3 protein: CASSFGTAEAFF

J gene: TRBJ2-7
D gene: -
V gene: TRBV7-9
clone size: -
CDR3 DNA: TGTGCCAGCAGCCCATATTCCGGCGAGCAGTACTTC
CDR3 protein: CASSPYSGEQYF

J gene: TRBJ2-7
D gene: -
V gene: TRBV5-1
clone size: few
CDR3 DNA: TGCGCCAGCAGCGCTGGGGTTTCCTACGAGCAGTACTTC
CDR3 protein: CASSAGVSYEQYF

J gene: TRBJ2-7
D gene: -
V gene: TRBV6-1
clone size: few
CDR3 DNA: TGTGCCAGCAGTATCGGGGAACCCTACGAGCAGTACTTC
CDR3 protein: CASSIGEPYEQYF

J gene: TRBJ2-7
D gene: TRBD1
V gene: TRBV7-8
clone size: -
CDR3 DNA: TGTGCCAGCAGCCGCGAAGACAGGGCCCTTGGCGAGCAGTACTTC
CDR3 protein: CASSREDRALGEQYF

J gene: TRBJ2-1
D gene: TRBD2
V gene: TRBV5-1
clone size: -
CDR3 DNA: TGCGCCAGCAGCCCCGACAGCGGGAGGGCCACTGAGCAGTTCTTC
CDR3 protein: CASSPDSGRATEQFF

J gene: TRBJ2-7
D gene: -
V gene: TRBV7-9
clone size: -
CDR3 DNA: TGTGCCAGCAGCCCCGTGGGGGGGCGGTACGAGCAGTACTTC
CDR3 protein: CASSPVGGRYEQYF

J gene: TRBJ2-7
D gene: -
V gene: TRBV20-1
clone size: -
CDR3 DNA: TGCAGTGCTAGTGCCGGGCAGCGGAGCTCCTACGAGCAGTACTTC
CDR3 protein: CSASAGQRSSYEQYF

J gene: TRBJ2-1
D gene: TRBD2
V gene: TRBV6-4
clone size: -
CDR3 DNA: TGTGCCAGCAGTGGAAAACTAGCGGGAGTCCTCAATGAGCAGTTCTTC
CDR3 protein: CASSGKLAGVLNEQFF

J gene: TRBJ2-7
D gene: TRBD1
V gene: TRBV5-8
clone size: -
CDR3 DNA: TGTGCCAGCAGCTTGACTCCGACAGGGGTCCACGAGCAGTACTTC
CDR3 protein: CASSLTPTGVHEQYF

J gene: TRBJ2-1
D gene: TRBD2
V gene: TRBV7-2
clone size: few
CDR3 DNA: TGTGCCAGCAGCTTAGGGGACGGACTAGCGGGTTACAATGAGCAGTTCTTC
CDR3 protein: CASSLGDGLAGYNEQFF

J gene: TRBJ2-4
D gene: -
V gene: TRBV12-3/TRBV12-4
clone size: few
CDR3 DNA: TGTGCCAGCAGTTCGGGCAGGGCTCGGAACATTCAGTACTTC
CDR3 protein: CASSSGRARNIQYF

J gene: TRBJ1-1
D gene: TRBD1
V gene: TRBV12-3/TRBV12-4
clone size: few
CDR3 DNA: TGTGCCAGCAGCCCGTCACAGGGGGCCAACACTGAAGCTTTCTTT
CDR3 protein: CASSPSQGANTEAFF

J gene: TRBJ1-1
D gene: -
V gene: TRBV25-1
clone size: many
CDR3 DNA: TGTGCCAGCAGTGAAGTAGGGGCATGGAGTAACACTGAAGCTTTCTTT
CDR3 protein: CASSEVGAWSNTEAFF

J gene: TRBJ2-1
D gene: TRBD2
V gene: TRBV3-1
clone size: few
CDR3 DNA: TGTGCCAGCAGCCTGGCGGGAGAGGGAAACAATGAGCAGTTCTTC
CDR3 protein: CASSLAGEGNNEQFF

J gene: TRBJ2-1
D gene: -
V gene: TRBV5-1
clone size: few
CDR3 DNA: TGCGCCAGCAGCTTGGAAGGGATAGGGGAGCAGTTCTTC
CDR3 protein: CASSLEGIGEQFF

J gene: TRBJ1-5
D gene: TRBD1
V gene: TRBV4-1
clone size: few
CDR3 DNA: TGCGCCAGCAGCCAAGGCAGGGGGCAATGGGTTCAGCCCCAGCATTTT
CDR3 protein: CASSQGRGQWVQPQHF

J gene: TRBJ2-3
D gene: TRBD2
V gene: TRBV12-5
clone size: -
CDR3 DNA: TGTGCTAGTGGTTTGGGTACTAGCGGGAGCACAGATACGCAGTATTTT
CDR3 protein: CASGLGTSGSTDTQYF

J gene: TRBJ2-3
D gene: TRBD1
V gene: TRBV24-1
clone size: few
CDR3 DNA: TGTGCCACCAGTGGACAGGGTAGCACAGATACGCAGTATTTT
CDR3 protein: CATSGQGSTDTQYF

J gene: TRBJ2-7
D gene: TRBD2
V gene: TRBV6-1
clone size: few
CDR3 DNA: TGTGCCAGCACCCGACTAGCGGGAGGCTACGAGCAGTACTTC
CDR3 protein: CASTRLAGGYEQYF